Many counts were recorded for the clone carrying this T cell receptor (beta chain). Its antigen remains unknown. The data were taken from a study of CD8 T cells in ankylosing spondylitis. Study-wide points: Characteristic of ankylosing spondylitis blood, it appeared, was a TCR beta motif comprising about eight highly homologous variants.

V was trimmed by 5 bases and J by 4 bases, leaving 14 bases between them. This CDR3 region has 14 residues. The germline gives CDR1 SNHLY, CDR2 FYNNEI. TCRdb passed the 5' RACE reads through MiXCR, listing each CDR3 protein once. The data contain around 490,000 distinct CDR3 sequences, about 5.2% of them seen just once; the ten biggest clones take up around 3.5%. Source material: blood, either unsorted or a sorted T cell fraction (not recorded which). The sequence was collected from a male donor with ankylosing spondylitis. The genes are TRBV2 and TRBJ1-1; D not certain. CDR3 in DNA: TGTGCCAGCAGTTACACTGCCGTAAGCACTGAAGCTTTCTTT. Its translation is CASSYTAVSTEAFF.